Listed here are 12 T cell receptor beta chains from one sample, sequenced in a study of blood T cell repertoires in COVID-19. Some clones are missing from TCRdb's copy, which holds only in-frame ones; the method was immunoSEQ multiplex PCR. The data contain around 300,000 clones, around nine tenths of them singletons. Sequencing was done on a sample of PBMCs or T cells enriched from blood (not recorded which). All receptors derive from a woman in her thirties who had recovered from COVID-19.

In this sample, this clone turned up a few times. The rearrangement joins TRBV5-1 to TRBJ1-4, with 10 bases lining up with TRBD1. V dropped 0 bases and J dropped 10; count of bases not matched to a gene: 3. This CDR3 is 14 amino acids long. From germline, CDR1 is SGHRS and CDR2 YFSETQ. The CDR3 bases are TGCGCCAGCAGCTTGGAGACAGGGGGCGGAAAACTGTTTTTT. Translating it yields CASSLETGGGKLFF.

The gene calls are TRBV9 and TRBJ2-7; 7 bases fit TRBD1. The V and J ends lost 1 base and 4 bases, in that order; junction bases with no gene match: 2. CDR1 is SGDLS, CDR2 YYNGEE, per germline. The length of the CDR3 is 13 residues. The CDR3 spells CASSVQGEYEQYF. The DNA for the CDR3 is TGTGCCAGCAGCGTACAGGGGGAATACGAGCAGTACTTC.

This chain uses TRBV12-2 with TRBJ2-7; TRBD2, the D gene given by the table, was not confirmed from the DNA. TRBV12-2 is a listed pseudogene. The CDR3 totals 18 residues. The CDR3 region is CASRKRASGNDMGYEQYF. Here the CDR3 DNA reads TGTGCAAGTCGCAAACGGGCTAGCGGGAACGATATGGGTTACGAGCAGTACTTC.

This chain connects TRBV2 to TRBJ1-5; D call uncertain. There are 12 residues in the CDR3. Trimming took off 6 bases at V and 4 bases at J, with 7 bases between the two ends. CDR1 and CDR2 (germline): SNHLY, FYNNEI. The CDR3 DNA follows: TGTGCCAGCAGCAAGACAAATCAGCCCCAGCATTTT. Translation gives CASSKTNQPQHF.

V gene TRBV7-9 combines with J gene TRBJ2-1; D possibly corresponds to TRBD2 (5 bases). The CDR3 runs 15 residues. Trimming stripped 3 bases from V and 7 bases from J, with 16 bases between. The germline V gene encodes CDR1 SEHNR and CDR2 FQNEAQ (reference sequence). CDR3 loop: CASSFSSAPGNEQFF. For the CDR3, the DNA is TGTGCCAGCAGCTTTTCGTCGGCCCCGGGGAATGAGCAGTTCTTC.

The rearrangement uses TRBV28 and TRBJ2-7; D might be TRBD1 (6 bases). Germline CDR1 and CDR2: MDHEN and SYDVKM. Trimming removed 6 bases at V and 2 bases at J, with 8 bases between. The CDR3 is 12 residues long. The CDR3: CASRAGAYEQYF. The CDR3 bases are TGTGCCAGCAGGGCAGGGGCCTACGAGCAGTACTTC.

Concerning this clone: This same CDR3 is encoded by further DNA sequences in the sample. The chain employs TRBV6-5 and TRBJ2-1; possible D gene TRBD2, 6 bases. Germline V gene data show CDR1 as MNHEY and CDR2 as SVGAGI. Deletions cut 2 bases from V and 0 bases from J, with 8 bases between. The CDR3 covers 15 residues. The CDR3: CASSYGGSSYNEQFF. CDR3 in DNA: TGTGCCAGCAGTTACGGGGGGAGCTCCTACAATGAGCAGTTCTTC.

This clone is a singleton in its sample. V and J are TRBV6-2 or TRBV6-3 and TRBJ2-1, with D possibly TRBD2 on 5 matching bases. Trimming removed 2 bases from V and 0 bases from J, with 20 bases in between. The CDR3 is made up of 19 amino acids. Per the germline V gene, CDR1 is MNHEY and CDR2 is SVGEGT. The chain's CDR3 is CASSYAPGAATISYNEQFF. In DNA, the CDR3 is TGTGCCAGCAGTTACGCACCTGGAGCGGCCACCATCTCCTACAATGAGCAGTTCTTC.

The CDR3 sequence: CASSFTGPLEQYF. The CDR3 DNA is TGTGCCAGCAGCTTCACAGGTCCTCTGGAGCAGTACTTC. The rearrangement joins TRBV11-2 to TRBJ2-7; a possible D gene is TRBD1 (5 bases). The germline V and J ends were trimmed by 3 bases and 7 bases, with 13 bases remaining between them. The CDR3 runs to 13 residues. Germline V gene data show CDR1 as SGHAT and CDR2 as FQNNGV. Complete variable domain (other parts from reference TRBV11-2 and TRBJ2-7): EAGVAQSPRYKIIEKRQSVAFWCNPISGHATLYWYQQILGQGPKLLIQFQNNGVVDDSQLPKDRFSAERLKGVDSTLKIQPAKLEDSAVYLCASSFTGPLEQYFGPGTRLTVT.

This rearrangement joins TRBV14 to TRBJ2-6, with D hard to call. Germline V gene lookup returns CDR1 SGHDN and CDR2 FVKESK. The V end lost 1 base, the J end lost 0 bases, and 13 bases lay between the germline ends. CDR3 length: 18 amino acids. This CDR3 is CASSQVGRVNSGANVLTF. In nucleotides, the CDR3 is TGTGCCAGCAGCCAAGTTGGTCGGGTTAACTCTGGGGCCAACGTCCTGACTTTC.

The CDR3 nucleotides read TGTGCCAGCAGTGAAGATACATATGGCTACACCTTC. Encoded protein: CASSEDTYGYTF. The chain couples TRBV2 to TRBJ1-2; D unclear. Per the germline V gene, CDR1 is SNHLY and CDR2 is FYNNEI. V was shortened by 1 base and J by 5 bases, with 5 bases between the two germline ends. The CDR3 has 12 residues.

The rearrangement joins TRBV27 to TRBJ2-2, with 14 bases identical to TRBD2. CDR3 length: 16 residues. The germline CDR1 and CDR2 sequences are MNHEY and SMNVEV (reference sequence). The J segment lost 6 bases and the V segment lost 5 bases, leaving 5 bases of the junction unmatched. The CDR3 bases are TGTGCCAGCAGTGGGACTAGCGGGAGTCGTGCCGGGGAGCTGTTTTTT. Protein product: CASSGTSGSRAGELFF.